The clone carrying this T cell receptor (beta chain) was detected only a few times. Germline values: CDR1 LGHNA, CDR2 YSLEER. The J segment lost 0 bases and the V segment lost 1 base, leaving 5 bases of the junction unmatched. CDR3 length: 16 amino acids. TCRdb fed the 5' RACE reads into MiXCR, producing one record per CDR3 protein. The sample contains hundreds of thousands of distinct CDR3 sequences, 15% to 20% of which appear only once. The sample is drawn from a study of identical twins. This sample was shared with a second study, whose subject was T cells expressing NK-cell markers. From that study: 1.0-7.0% of CD8+ T cells in about six donors belonged to dominant NKG2C+ clonotypes. Uncertainty persisted over the HCMV specificity of expanded NKG2C+ T cell clones.

Sequencing was performed on PBMCs. This TCR derives from a woman in her late teens or twenties in good health. J is TRBJ2-7 and V is TRBV4-3; TRBD1 matches 8 bases. The CDR3 DNA follows: TGCGCCAGCAGCCAAGTGGGACAGGACTACTCCTACGAGCAGTACTTC. Translating gives CASSQVGQDYSYEQYF.